These T cell receptor beta chains were read from a single sample in a study of T cell changes during pregnancy in multiple sclerosis. Profiling relied on immunoSEQ multiplex PCR, and the TCRdb table lists in-frame clones only, not all of them. The sample consists of 35,000 to 45,000 clones, about 88% of them appearing once. Sequencing used peripheral blood, obtained in the third trimester of pregnancy. The receptor set was obtained from a female donor in good health, enrolled as a control in a pregnancy study. CDR3s include the opening cysteine and the closing phenylalanine or tryptophan. A D gene is named only where the DNA matches it firmly. The size entry is marked missing in some rows and otherwise reads once, few, many or a size class.

abundance: -; d_gene: -; v_gene: TRBV5-1; j_gene: TRBJ1-1; CDR3nt: TGCGCCAGCAGCCCCGGGGAGGGGGGCGCGAACACTGAAGCTTTCTTT; CDR3aa: CASSPGEGGANTEAFF
abundance: -; d_gene: TRBD1; v_gene: TRBV4-2; j_gene: TRBJ2-7; CDR3nt: TGTGCCAGCAGCCAAGACCAACAGGGGTCTCACCACTACGAGCAGTACTTC; CDR3aa: CASSQDQQGSHHYEQYF
abundance: -; d_gene: -; v_gene: TRBV5-1; j_gene: TRBJ2-1; CDR3nt: TGCGCCAGCAGCTACCAGGGGCAGGCTGAGCAGTTCTTC; CDR3aa: CASSYQGQAEQFF
abundance: -; d_gene: TRBD1; v_gene: TRBV2; j_gene: TRBJ1-1; CDR3nt: TGTGCCAGCGGTCGAGTAACAACAGGGGAGGTGAACACTGAAGCTTTCTTT; CDR3aa: CASGRVTTGEVNTEAFF
abundance: -; d_gene: -; v_gene: TRBV15; j_gene: TRBJ2-7; CDR3nt: TGTGCCACCAGCAGAGTTCCGGGGTACGCCTACGAGCAGTACTTC; CDR3aa: CATSRVPGYAYEQYF
abundance: -; d_gene: -; v_gene: TRBV5-5; j_gene: TRBJ1-3; CDR3nt: TGTGCCAGCAGCTTGGACGGCTCTGGAAACACCATATATTTT; CDR3aa: CASSLDGSGNTIYF
abundance: -; d_gene: -; v_gene: TRBV7-2; j_gene: TRBJ1-1; CDR3nt: TGTGCCAGCATCGCACTACAAAGCTGGACTGAAGCTTTCTTT; CDR3aa: CASIALQSWTEAFF
abundance: -; d_gene: -; v_gene: TRBV19; j_gene: TRBJ1-5; CDR3nt: TGTGCCAGTAGTATGGGAAGCGGGGGAGGTGGGAATCAGCCCCAGCATTTT; CDR3aa: CASSMGSGGGGNQPQHF
abundance: few; d_gene: -; v_gene: TRBV19; j_gene: TRBJ1-2; CDR3nt: TGTGCCAGTAGTATCTCGCCAGGGGCTGGCTACACCTTC; CDR3aa: CASSISPGAGYTF
abundance: -; d_gene: -; v_gene: TRBV4-1; j_gene: TRBJ2-5; CDR3nt: TGCGCCAGCAGTGGTAGTCTCCAAGAGACCCAGTACTTC; CDR3aa: CASSGSLQETQYF
abundance: -; d_gene: TRBD1; v_gene: TRBV27; j_gene: TRBJ1-5; CDR3nt: TGTGCCAGCAGTCAGCGCCACGACAGGGTTAGCAATCAGCCCCAGCATTTT; CDR3aa: CASSQRHDRVSNQPQHF
abundance: -; d_gene: -; v_gene: TRBV7-6; j_gene: TRBJ1-4; CDR3nt: TGTGCCAGCAGCTTGGGGGGGGGACGAGAAAAACTGTTTTTT; CDR3aa: CASSLGGGREKLFF
abundance: -; d_gene: TRBD1; v_gene: TRBV28; j_gene: TRBJ1-1; CDR3nt: TGTGCCAGCAGTTTTCCGGACAGGGAGGACACTGAAGCTTTCTTT; CDR3aa: CASSFPDREDTEAFF
abundance: -; d_gene: -; v_gene: TRBV19; j_gene: TRBJ2-7; CDR3nt: TGTGCCAGTAGTACAAGGAGGGATAATAGACCCTACGAGCAGTACTTC; CDR3aa: CASSTRRDNRPYEQYF
abundance: -; d_gene: TRBD2; v_gene: TRBV28; j_gene: TRBJ2-1; CDR3nt: TGTGCCAGCAGTTTAGAGACTAGCGGTCCGTTCTTC; CDR3aa: CASSLETSGPFF
abundance: -; d_gene: TRBD2; v_gene: TRBV4-3; j_gene: TRBJ2-3; CDR3nt: TGCGCCAGCAGCCAAGGGCCTGGGCGGGGGGGAGGCGGCACAGATACGCAGTATTTT; CDR3aa: CASSQGPGRGGGGTDTQYF
abundance: -; d_gene: -; v_gene: TRBV7-9; j_gene: TRBJ2-1; CDR3nt: TGTGCCAGCAGCTTAGTACAGTACAATGAGCAGTTCTTC; CDR3aa: CASSLVQYNEQFF
abundance: -; d_gene: -; v_gene: TRBV11-2; j_gene: TRBJ2-2; CDR3nt: TGTGCCAGCAGCTTAATTTTACAGAACACCGGGGAGCTGTTTTTT; CDR3aa: CASSLILQNTGELFF
abundance: -; d_gene: -; v_gene: TRBV2; j_gene: TRBJ1-6; CDR3nt: TGTGCCAGCGAGCAGGGCCAACCACCCCTCCACTTT; CDR3aa: CASEQGQPPLHF
abundance: -; d_gene: -; v_gene: TRBV5-4; j_gene: TRBJ1-1; CDR3nt: TGTGCCAGCAGCCGCGACAGGGAAGCTTTCTTT; CDR3aa: CASSRDREAFF
abundance: few; d_gene: -; v_gene: TRBV11-2; j_gene: TRBJ1-2; CDR3nt: TGTGCCAGCAGCTTTGGGACGGAGGGCTATGGCTACACCTTC; CDR3aa: CASSFGTEGYGYTF
abundance: -; d_gene: -; v_gene: TRBV29-1; j_gene: TRBJ1-1; CDR3nt: TGCAGCGTCCCACAGAACACTGAAGCTTTCTTT; CDR3aa: CSVPQNTEAFF
abundance: once; d_gene: -; v_gene: TRBV2; j_gene: TRBJ2-5; CDR3nt: TGTGCCAGCAGTGACCCAGGTCCCCGAGAGACCCAGTACTTC; CDR3aa: CASSDPGPRETQYF
abundance: once; d_gene: TRBD1; v_gene: TRBV7-9; j_gene: TRBJ2-1; CDR3nt: TGTGCCAGCAGCTTACTGGCGACAGGGGACAATGAGCAGTTCTTC; CDR3aa: CASSLLATGDNEQFF
abundance: once; d_gene: TRBD1; v_gene: TRBV5-6; j_gene: TRBJ1-2; CDR3nt: TGTGCCAGCAGCGCGAGACAGGGGAGGAGTGGCTACACCTTC; CDR3aa: CASSARQGRSGYTF
abundance: -; d_gene: -; v_gene: TRBV5-4; j_gene: TRBJ2-2; CDR3nt: TGTGCCAGCAGCCCGGGACACCGTAACACCGGGGAGCTGTTTTTT; CDR3aa: CASSPGHRNTGELFF
abundance: -; d_gene: -; v_gene: TRBV4-1; j_gene: TRBJ1-1; CDR3nt: TGCGCCAGCAGCCGGGAGGGGGGCCTCGGGGCTGAAGCTTTCTTT; CDR3aa: CASSREGGLGAEAFF
abundance: -; d_gene: -; v_gene: TRBV15; j_gene: TRBJ1-4; CDR3nt: TGTGCCACCAGCAGAGTTGGCGGGACGGGGAATGAAAAACTGTTTTTT; CDR3aa: CATSRVGGTGNEKLFF
abundance: -; d_gene: TRBD1; v_gene: TRBV13; j_gene: TRBJ1-4; CDR3nt: TGTGCCAGCAGCATAAGCTCCGGGACAGGGCCAGGTGGGAGCGAAAAACTGTTTTTT; CDR3aa: CASSISSGTGPGGSEKLFF
abundance: once; d_gene: TRBD1; v_gene: TRBV5-1; j_gene: TRBJ2-7; CDR3nt: TGCGCCAGCCGAGACAGGGGGAAGACCTACGAGCAGTACTTC; CDR3aa: CASRDRGKTYEQYF
abundance: -; d_gene: -; v_gene: TRBV7-8; j_gene: TRBJ2-7; CDR3nt: TGTGCCAGCAGCTTAGCCGAGGCGGAATACGAGCAGTACTTC; CDR3aa: CASSLAEAEYEQYF
abundance: -; d_gene: -; v_gene: TRBV10-3; j_gene: TRBJ1-6; CDR3nt: TGTGCCATCAGTCTCTCCTATAATTCACCCCTCCACTTT; CDR3aa: CAISLSYNSPLHF
abundance: -; d_gene: TRBD1; v_gene: TRBV6-6; j_gene: TRBJ1-1; CDR3nt: TGTGCCAGCAGTGAGACAGGGGCCGTGAACACTGAAGCTTTCTTT; CDR3aa: CASSETGAVNTEAFF
abundance: once; d_gene: -; v_gene: TRBV5-1; j_gene: TRBJ1-1; CDR3nt: TGCGCCAGCAGCTCCACAGTGATGAACACTGAAGCTTTCTTT; CDR3aa: CASSSTVMNTEAFF
abundance: -; d_gene: -; v_gene: TRBV5-1; j_gene: TRBJ2-7; CDR3nt: TGCGCCAGCAGCCCCGAAGCTGTAACTTACGAGCAGTACTTC; CDR3aa: CASSPEAVTYEQYF
abundance: -; d_gene: TRBD1; v_gene: TRBV19; j_gene: TRBJ2-1; CDR3nt: TGTGCCAGTAGTATAGATCGCACAGGGGGTACCAATGAGCAGTTCTTC; CDR3aa: CASSIDRTGGTNEQFF
abundance: once; d_gene: -; v_gene: TRBV9; j_gene: TRBJ2-2; CDR3nt: TGTGCCAGCAGCGTAGCACGCCAGGGTATTAACACCGGGGAGCTGTTTTTT; CDR3aa: CASSVARQGINTGELFF
abundance: medium-sized; d_gene: TRBD1; v_gene: TRBV6-4; j_gene: TRBJ1-1; CDR3nt: TGTGCCAGCAGTGCCGGGACAGAGAACACTGAAGCTTTCTTT; CDR3aa: CASSAGTENTEAFF
abundance: -; d_gene: TRBD2; v_gene: TRBV27; j_gene: TRBJ2-1; CDR3nt: TGTGCCAGCAGCCCCGGGGGGGGCGGCTACAATGAGCAGTTCTTC; CDR3aa: CASSPGGGGYNEQFF
abundance: few; d_gene: -; v_gene: TRBV23-1; j_gene: TRBJ1-5; CDR3nt: TGCGCCAGCAGTCGGCGTGGGAGAAATCAGCCCCAGCATTTT; CDR3aa: CASSRRGRNQPQHF
abundance: -; d_gene: TRBD1; v_gene: TRBV19; j_gene: TRBJ1-6; CDR3nt: TGTGCCAGTAGTATCGGGACAGGGGTAAAGAATTCACCCCTCCACTTT; CDR3aa: CASSIGTGVKNSPLHF
abundance: once; d_gene: TRBD1; v_gene: TRBV7-2; j_gene: TRBJ2-5; CDR3nt: TGTGCCAGCAGCTCAACAGGGGTGGCCCAGTACTTC; CDR3aa: CASSSTGVAQYF
abundance: -; d_gene: -; v_gene: TRBV2; j_gene: TRBJ2-2; CDR3nt: TGTGCCAGCAGTGAAGATCCGGGGGGCGACACCGGGGAGCTGTTTTTT; CDR3aa: CASSEDPGGDTGELFF
abundance: -; d_gene: TRBD2; v_gene: TRBV5-1; j_gene: TRBJ2-5; CDR3nt: TGCGCCAGCAGCTTATTAACTAGCGGGGGGAAGCAAGAGACCCAGTACTTC; CDR3aa: CASSLLTSGGKQETQYF
abundance: -; d_gene: TRBD1; v_gene: TRBV7-9; j_gene: TRBJ2-7; CDR3nt: TGTGCCAGCTCCCAGGGGGCGCCGGCCGAGCAGTACTTC; CDR3aa: CASSQGAPAEQYF
abundance: -; d_gene: TRBD2; v_gene: TRBV6-1; j_gene: TRBJ2-3; CDR3nt: TGTGCCAGCAGTGAATTGCGGGGGAAAGGGGAAAGCACAGATACGCAGTATTTT; CDR3aa: CASSELRGKGESTDTQYF
abundance: once; d_gene: -; v_gene: TRBV19; j_gene: TRBJ1-1; CDR3nt: TGTGCCAGCCGGGGAGGGGGGTCGTTTGAAGCTTTCTTT; CDR3aa: CASRGGGSFEAFF
abundance: -; d_gene: -; v_gene: TRBV6-1; j_gene: TRBJ1-4; CDR3nt: TGTGCCAGCAGCGGGGGGGGCTTTGGTGAAAAACTGTTTTTT; CDR3aa: CASSGGGFGEKLFF
abundance: once; d_gene: -; v_gene: TRBV19; j_gene: TRBJ2-2; CDR3nt: TGTGCCAGTAGTATTATGGGCCTCAACACCGGGGAGCTGTTTTTT; CDR3aa: CASSIMGLNTGELFF
abundance: -; d_gene: -; v_gene: TRBV20-1; j_gene: TRBJ2-1; CDR3nt: TGCAGTGCTAGGTCCTCGGATGAGCAGTTCTTC; CDR3aa: CSARSSDEQFF